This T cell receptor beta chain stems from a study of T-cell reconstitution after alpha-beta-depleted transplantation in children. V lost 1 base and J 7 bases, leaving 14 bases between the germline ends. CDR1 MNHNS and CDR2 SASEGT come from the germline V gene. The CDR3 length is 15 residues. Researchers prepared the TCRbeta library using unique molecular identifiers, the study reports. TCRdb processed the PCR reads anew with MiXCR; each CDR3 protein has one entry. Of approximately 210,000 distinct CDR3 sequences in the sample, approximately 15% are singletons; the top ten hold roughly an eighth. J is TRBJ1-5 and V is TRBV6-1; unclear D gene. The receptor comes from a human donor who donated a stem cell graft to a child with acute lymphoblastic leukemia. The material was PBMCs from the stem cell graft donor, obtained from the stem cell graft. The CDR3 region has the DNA TGTGCCAGCAGTGAAGATTCCGGCCCCGGCCAGCCCCAGCATTTT. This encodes CASSEDSGPGQPQHF.